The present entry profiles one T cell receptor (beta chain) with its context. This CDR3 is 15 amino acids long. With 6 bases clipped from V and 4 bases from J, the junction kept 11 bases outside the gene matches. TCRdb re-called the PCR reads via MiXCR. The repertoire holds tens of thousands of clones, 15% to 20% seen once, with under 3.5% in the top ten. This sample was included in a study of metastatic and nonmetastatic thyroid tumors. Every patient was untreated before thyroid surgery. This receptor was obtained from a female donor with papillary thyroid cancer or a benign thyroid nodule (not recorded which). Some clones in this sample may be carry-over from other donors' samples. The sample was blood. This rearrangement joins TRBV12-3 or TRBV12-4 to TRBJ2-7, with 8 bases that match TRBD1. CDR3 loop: CASRFRGQVIYEQYF. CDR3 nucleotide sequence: TGTGCCAGCAGGTTCCGGGGACAGGTAATTTACGAGCAGTACTTC.